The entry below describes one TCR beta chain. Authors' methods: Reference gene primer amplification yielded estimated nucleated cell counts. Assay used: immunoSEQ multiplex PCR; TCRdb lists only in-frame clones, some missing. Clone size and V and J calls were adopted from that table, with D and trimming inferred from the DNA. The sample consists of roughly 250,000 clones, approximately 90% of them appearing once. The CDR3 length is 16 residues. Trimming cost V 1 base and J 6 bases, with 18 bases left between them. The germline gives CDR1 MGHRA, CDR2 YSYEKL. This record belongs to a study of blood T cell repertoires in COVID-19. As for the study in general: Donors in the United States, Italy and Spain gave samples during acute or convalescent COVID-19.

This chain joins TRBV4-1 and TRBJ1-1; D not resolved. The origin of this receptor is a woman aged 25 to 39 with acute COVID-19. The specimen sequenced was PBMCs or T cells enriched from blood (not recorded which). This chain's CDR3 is CASSQVVNLRLSEAFF. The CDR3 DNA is TGCGCCAGCAGCCAAGTTGTCAACCTGAGGCTCTCTGAAGCTTTCTTT.